This TCR beta chain was observed in a study of T cell clonality in common variable immunodeficiency. Study results and caveats: Fewer deletions and N-nucleotide insertions were reportedly seen in common variable immunodeficiency TCR beta sequences.

The CDR3 extends over 16 amino acids. Germline V gene lookup returns CDR1 WSHSY and CDR2 SAAADI. Losses at the gene ends were 1 base for V and 5 bases for J; bases not matched to a gene: 5. The repertoire was sequenced with immunoSEQ multiplex PCR; TCRdb's copy has only in-frame clones and lacks some. The sample is made up of about 74,000 clones, none counted only once. This clone came up many times. Its cognate antigen is unknown. With the read ending 3 residues before the CDR3 end, the germline J gene is used to fill in that end. V and J are TRBV10-2 and TRBJ2-3; 11 bases match TRBD2. The sequence was obtained from a person aged 18 to 75 in good health. The sample was peripheral blood mononuclear cells. CDR3 region: CASSEFRLAGKDTQYF. The sequenced CDR3 bases are TGCGCCAGCAGTGAGTTCCGACTAGCGGGGAAAGATACG.